A selection of T cell receptor beta chains follows, all from one sample in a study of CD8 T cells in ankylosing spondylitis. Via MiXCR, TCRdb re-called the 5' RACE reads, giving one row per CDR3 protein. The sample lists about 450,000 distinct CDR3 sequences, more than 25% occurring once. The sequencing input was blood, either unsorted or a sorted T cell fraction (not recorded which). These receptors were obtained from a male donor with ankylosing spondylitis. CDR3s include the opening cysteine and the closing phenylalanine or tryptophan. D genes are given only for firm matches. Size is stated for part of the rows, as once, few or many counts, or as a class when the clone is expanded.

.,.,TRBV9,TRBJ1-2,TGTGCCAGCAGCGTAGAGGGAGGGTTTCCCTATGGCTACACCTTC,CASSVEGGFPYGYTF
.,.,TRBV2,TRBJ2-2,TGTGCCAGCCGGAAGGGGGGCTCGGACACCGGGGAGCTGTTTTTT,CASRKGGSDTGELFF
TRBD2,.,TRBV27,TRBJ2-1,TGTGCCAGCAGACAGCGGGAGGCTGGGAATGAGCAGTTCTTC,CASRQREAGNEQFF
.,few,TRBV7-2,TRBJ2-3,TGTGCCAGCAGCCCCGGGGCTTCGGAAAATACGCAGTATTTT,CASSPGASENTQYF
.,.,TRBV2,TRBJ2-3,TGTGCCAGCAGTGAAAGTCCCCTCGGAGGCATGCAGTATTTT,CASSESPLGGMQYF
TRBD1,.,TRBV5-6,TRBJ1-5,TGTGCCAGCAGCCTTTCCAGGACAGGGGATGCTCAGCCCCAGCATTTT,CASSLSRTGDAQPQHF
.,.,TRBV7-2,TRBJ1-1,TGTGCCAGCAGCTTAGTTCGGATGGAGACTGAAGCTTTCTTT,CASSLVRMETEAFF
TRBD2,.,TRBV5-1,TRBJ2-7,TGCGCCAGCAGTCTTAGTAGAGGAGCGGGAGGGCCCAACGAGCAGTACTTC,CASSLSRGAGGPNEQYF
TRBD1,few,TRBV5-1,TRBJ2-3,TGCGCCAGCAGCTTGGATGGGACAGGGGCGACAGATACGCAGTATTTT,CASSLDGTGATDTQYF
TRBD1,.,TRBV6-6,TRBJ2-5,TGTGCCAGCCTACAGGGGGTCCAAGAGACCCAGTACTTC,CASLQGVQETQYF
.,few,TRBV29-1,TRBJ2-1,TGCAGCGGGGGGGACACTAACAATGAGCAGTTCTTC,CSGGDTNNEQFF
TRBD2,few,TRBV29-1,TRBJ2-5,TGCAGCGTTGAAGGACTAGCGGGGGAGACCCAGTACTTC,CSVEGLAGETQYF
.,many,TRBV20-1,TRBJ2-1,TGCAGTGCCCTCCGGGTCATAGCCCCGGATGAGCAGTTCTTC,CSALRVIAPDEQFF
TRBD1,.,TRBV5-1,TRBJ2-2,TGCGCCAGCAGGCCGACCGGGACAGGGGGCTTCACCGGGGAGCTGTTTTTT,CASRPTGTGGFTGELFF
.,few,TRBV7-2,TRBJ2-2,TGTGCCAGCAGCTTAGGCCGGGCCTCCGGGGAGCTGTTTTTT,CASSLGRASGELFF
.,few,TRBV11-2,TRBJ2-4,TGTGCCAGCAGCAAGGGAAAAATAGCGGAGCTAGCCAAAAACATTCAGTACTTC,CASSKGKIAELAKNIQYF
.,few,TRBV7-2,TRBJ1-2,TGTGCCAGCAGCCAGAGGAGGGGAATCCTCGATGGCTACACCTTC,CASSQRRGILDGYTF
.,few,TRBV4-2,TRBJ1-6,TGTGCCAGCAGCCAAGCCCGGGTGGACAATTCACCCCTCCACTTT,CASSQARVDNSPLHF
.,few,TRBV7-6,TRBJ2-3,TGTGCCAGCAGCTTAGCGGGGCTAGCTGCAGGCCCAGATACGCAGTATTTT,CASSLAGLAAGPDTQYF
.,few,TRBV24-1,TRBJ2-1,TGTGCCACCAGTGACTTGGGATCGGACTCCAATGAGCAGTTCTTC,CATSDLGSDSNEQFF
.,.,TRBV7-2,TRBJ2-1,TGTGCCAGCAGCTCGACGCAAAGCTCCTACAATGAGCAGTTCTTC,CASSSTQSSYNEQFF
TRBD1,few,TRBV5-1,TRBJ2-1,TGCGCCAGCAGCGGCCGGGACAGGGGCGAGAATGAGCAGTTCTTC,CASSGRDRGENEQFF
TRBD1,.,TRBV10-3,TRBJ2-1,TGTGCCATCAGTGAGAGGGACAGGGGGCGAGGTAGTGAGCAGTTCTTC,CAISERDRGRGSEQFF
TRBD2,few,TRBV20-1,TRBJ2-3,TGCAGTGCTACCTTGAGCGGGACCACAGATACGCAGTATTTT,CSATLSGTTDTQYF
.,few,TRBV12-3/TRBV12-4,TRBJ2-2,TGTGCCAGCAGTTTACTAGGGTCTCCGAACACCGGGGAGCTGTTTTTT,CASSLLGSPNTGELFF
.,few,TRBV27,TRBJ1-2,TGTGCCAGCAGTTTATCCCGAGTGGTCAGGGGCTACACCTTC,CASSLSRVVRGYTF
.,few,TRBV5-5,TRBJ2-2,TGTGCCAGCAGCTCTCAGCAGAACACCGGGGAGCTGTTTTTT,CASSSQQNTGELFF
TRBD2,once,TRBV20-1,TRBJ2-5,TGCAGTGCGAGGACTAGCGGCCAAGAGACCCAGTACTTC,CSARTSGQETQYF
.,.,TRBV20-1,TRBJ2-1,TGCAGTGCAGGGGATGAGCAGTTCTTC,CSAGDEQFF
.,.,TRBV18,TRBJ2-1,TGTGCCAGCTCACCACCGACGAGCTCCTACAATGAGCAGTTCTTC,CASSPPTSSYNEQFF
.,many,TRBV9,TRBJ2-1,TGTGCCAGCAGTGATTTACCCAATGAGCAGTTCTTC,CASSDLPNEQFF
.,.,TRBV7-8,TRBJ1-1,TGTGCCAGCAGCTACGGGTTGGTGGGGGGCACTGAAGCTTTCTTT,CASSYGLVGGTEAFF
TRBD1,.,TRBV20-1,TRBJ1-2,TGCAGTGCTATAAGGACAGGGGGCAGAGATGGCTACACCTTC,CSAIRTGGRDGYTF
.,.,TRBV5-1,TRBJ2-7,TGCGCCAGAAGGAGGCAGAGGCCCTACGAGCAGTACTTC,CARRRQRPYEQYF
.,many,TRBV27,TRBJ1-1,TGTGCCAGCAGTTCCCCCCTGAACACTGAAGCTTTCTTT,CASSSPLNTEAFF
.,.,TRBV4-1,TRBJ2-3,TGCGCCAGCAGCCAAGAAGGGCTAGACGGGGCAGATACGCAGTATTTT,CASSQEGLDGADTQYF